This T cell receptor beta chain was identified in a study of T cells in Graves' hyperthyroidism and ophthalmopathy. Study as a whole: Pretreatment peripheral blood was obtained at initial diagnosis.

This clonotype was seen at least ten times. The target antigen is unknown. Recently diagnosed hyperthyroidism of less than 2 months' duration affected patients aged 18 to 65. Uncontrolled infection, other autoimmune disease, pregnancy or lactation led to exclusion. It was RNA transcripts that yielded the amplified TCR beta CDR3 regions. The HTBI primer set drove a first-round RT-PCR of the TCR CDR3. TCRdb itself ran the multiplex PCR reads through MiXCR, one entry per CDR3 protein. The table shows a few hundred thousand distinct CDR3 sequences, with approximately 13% occurring only once. Whole-study results and caveats: Separating ophthalmopathy from stable hyperthyroidism was achieved by a 13 V-J model.

The sequencing input was blood. This sequence was found in a woman under 30 with Graves' hyperthyroidism.

DNA of the CDR3: TGTGCCAGCGCGGGGGAAACTGAAGCTTTCTTT. It is translated as CASAGETEAFF. The chain combines TRBV2 with TRBJ1-1, with D possibly TRBD1 on 5 matching bases. The CDR3 runs 11 residues. Trimming took 8 bases from V and 5 from J, leaving 9 bases between them. The germline CDR1 and CDR2 sequences are SNHLY and FYNNEI.